The present T cell receptor beta chain was sequenced within a study of technical replicates of blood from a few donors. This clone came up once. Libraries were prepared by immunoSEQ multiplex PCR; TCRdb keeps only in-frame clonotypes and omits some of them. The top ten hold around 0.33% of the sample, which has around 93,000 clones, less than 95% seen once. Trimming pared 2 bases from V and 4 bases from J, leaving 17 bases between. The CDR3 loop spans 15 amino acids. Germline V gene lookup returns CDR1 GTSNPN and CDR2 SVGIG (reference sequence). The receptor was derived from a human donor in good health. This chain uses TRBV30 with TRBJ1-2; D unclear. Sequenced material: T cells isolated from PBMCs. The CDR3, as DNA: TGTGCCTGGAGTCCGGAGGCCAGCTGGGTCTATGGCTACACCTTC. The encoded protein is CAWSPEASWVYGYTF.